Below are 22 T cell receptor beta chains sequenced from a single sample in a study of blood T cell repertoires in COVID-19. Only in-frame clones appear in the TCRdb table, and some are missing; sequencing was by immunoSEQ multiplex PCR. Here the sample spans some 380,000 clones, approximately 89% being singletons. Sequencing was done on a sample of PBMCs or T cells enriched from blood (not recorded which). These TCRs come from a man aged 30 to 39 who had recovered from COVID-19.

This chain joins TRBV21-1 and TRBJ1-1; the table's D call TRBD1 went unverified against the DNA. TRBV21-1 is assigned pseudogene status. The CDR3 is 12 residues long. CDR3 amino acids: CASSRGTAEAFF. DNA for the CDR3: TGTGCCAGCAGCCGGGGGACAGCTGAAGCTTTCTTT.

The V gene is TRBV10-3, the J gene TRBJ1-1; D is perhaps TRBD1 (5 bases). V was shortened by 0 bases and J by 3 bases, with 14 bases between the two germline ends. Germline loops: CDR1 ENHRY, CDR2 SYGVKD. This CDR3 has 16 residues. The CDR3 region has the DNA TGTGCCATCAGTGAGTCGAGGTCGGGCAGGGACACTGAAGCTTTCTTT. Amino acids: CAISESRSGRDTEAFF.

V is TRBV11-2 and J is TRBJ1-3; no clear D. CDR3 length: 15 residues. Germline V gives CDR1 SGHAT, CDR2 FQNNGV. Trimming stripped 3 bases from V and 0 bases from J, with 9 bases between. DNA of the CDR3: TGTGCCAGCAGCTTGGGCCGAAACTCTGGAAACACCATATATTTT. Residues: CASSLGRNSGNTIYF. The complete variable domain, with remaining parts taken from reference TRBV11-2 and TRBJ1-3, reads EAGVAQSPRYKIIEKRQSVAFWCNPISGHATLYWYQQILGQGPKLLIQFQNNGVVDDSQLPKDRFSAERLKGVDSTLKIQPAKLEDSAVYLCASSLGRNSGNTIYFGEGSWLTVV.

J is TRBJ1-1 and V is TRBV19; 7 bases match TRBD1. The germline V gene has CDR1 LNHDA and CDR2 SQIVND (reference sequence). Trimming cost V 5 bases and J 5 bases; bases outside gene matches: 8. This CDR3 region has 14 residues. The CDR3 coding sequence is TGTGCCAGTAGTGCGCTCACAGGGGATACTGAAGCTTTCTTT. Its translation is CASSALTGDTEAFF.

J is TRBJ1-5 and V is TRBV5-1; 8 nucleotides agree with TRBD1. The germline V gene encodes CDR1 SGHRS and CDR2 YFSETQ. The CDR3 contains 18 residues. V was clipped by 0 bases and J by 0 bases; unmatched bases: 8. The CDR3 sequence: CASSLGQGMVYSNQPQHF. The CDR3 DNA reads TGCGCCAGCAGCTTGGGACAGGGGATGGTTTATAGCAATCAGCCCCAGCATTTT.

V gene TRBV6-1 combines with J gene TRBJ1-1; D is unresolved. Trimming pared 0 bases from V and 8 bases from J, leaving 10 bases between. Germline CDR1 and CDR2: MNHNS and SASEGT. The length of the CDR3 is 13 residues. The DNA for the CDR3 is TGTGCCAGCAGTGAAGCGCTTCGAGCGGAAGCTTTCTTT. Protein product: CASSEALRAEAFF.

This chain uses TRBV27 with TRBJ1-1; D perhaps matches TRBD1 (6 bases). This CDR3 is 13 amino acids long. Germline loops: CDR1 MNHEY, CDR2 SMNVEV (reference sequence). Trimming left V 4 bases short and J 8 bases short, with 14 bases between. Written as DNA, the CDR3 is TGTGCCAGCAGTTACGGTCCGACAGGAGAAGCTTTCTTT. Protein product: CASSYGPTGEAFF.

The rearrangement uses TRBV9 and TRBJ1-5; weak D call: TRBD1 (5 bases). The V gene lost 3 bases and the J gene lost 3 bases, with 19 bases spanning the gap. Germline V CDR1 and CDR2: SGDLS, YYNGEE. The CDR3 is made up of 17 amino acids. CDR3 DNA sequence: TGTGCCAGCAGCGCAGATCAGGGTGGGCCTTTCAATCAGCCCCAGCATTTT. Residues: CASSADQGGPFNQPQHF.

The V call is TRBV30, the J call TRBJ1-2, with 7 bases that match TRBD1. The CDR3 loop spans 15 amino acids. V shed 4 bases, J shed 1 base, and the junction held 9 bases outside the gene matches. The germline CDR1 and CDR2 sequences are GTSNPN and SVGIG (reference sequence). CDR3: CAWTRGGASNYGYTF. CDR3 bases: TGTGCCTGGACCCGAGGGGGCGCGAGTAACTATGGCTACACCTTC.

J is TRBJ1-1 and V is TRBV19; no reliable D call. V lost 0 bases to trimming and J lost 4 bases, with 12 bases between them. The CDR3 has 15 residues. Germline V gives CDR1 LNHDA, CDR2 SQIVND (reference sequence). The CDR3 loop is CASSIDSQLPTEAFF. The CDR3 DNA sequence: TGTGCCAGTAGTATAGACTCACAGCTCCCCACTGAAGCTTTCTTT.

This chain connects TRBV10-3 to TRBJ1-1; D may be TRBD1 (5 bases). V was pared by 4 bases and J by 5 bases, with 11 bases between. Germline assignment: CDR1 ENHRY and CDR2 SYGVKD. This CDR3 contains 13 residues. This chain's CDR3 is CAISATVSTEAFF. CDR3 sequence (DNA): TGTGCCATCAGTGCGACAGTCTCGACTGAAGCTTTCTTT.

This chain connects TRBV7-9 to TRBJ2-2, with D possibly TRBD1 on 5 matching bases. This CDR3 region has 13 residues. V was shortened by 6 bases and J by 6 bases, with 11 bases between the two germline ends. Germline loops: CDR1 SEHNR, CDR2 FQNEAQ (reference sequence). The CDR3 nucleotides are TGTGCCAGCAGGCCTCAGGGTGCCGGGGAGCTGTTTTTT. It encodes CASRPQGAGELFF.

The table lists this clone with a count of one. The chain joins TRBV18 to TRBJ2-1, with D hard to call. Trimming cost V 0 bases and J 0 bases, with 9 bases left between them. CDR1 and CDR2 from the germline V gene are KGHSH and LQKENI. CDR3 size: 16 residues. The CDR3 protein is CASSPPYSFSYNEQFF. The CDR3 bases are TGTGCCAGCTCACCACCGTACAGTTTCTCCTACAATGAGCAGTTCTTC.

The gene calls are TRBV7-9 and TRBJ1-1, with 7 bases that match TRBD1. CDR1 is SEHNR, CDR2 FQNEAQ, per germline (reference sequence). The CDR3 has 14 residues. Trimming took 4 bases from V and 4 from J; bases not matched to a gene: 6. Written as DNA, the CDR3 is TGTGCCAGCAGCTCAACGACAGGGAGCACTGAAGCTTTCTTT. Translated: CASSSTTGSTEAFF.

CDR3 loop: CASSTRQGGSYNEQFF. The CDR3 DNA is TGTGCCAGCAGTACCCGACAGGGAGGATCCTACAATGAGCAGTTCTTC. The rearrangement uses TRBV28 and TRBJ2-1, with a possible D match to TRBD1 (7 bases). This CDR3 spans 16 amino acids. Germline CDR1 MDHEN, CDR2 SYDVKM. Deletions cut 5 bases from V and 1 base from J, with 15 bases between.

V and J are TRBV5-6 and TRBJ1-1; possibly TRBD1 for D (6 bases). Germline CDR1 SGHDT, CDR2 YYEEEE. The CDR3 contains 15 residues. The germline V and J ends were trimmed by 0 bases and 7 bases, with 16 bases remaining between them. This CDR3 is CASSLDILGAREAFF. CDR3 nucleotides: TGTGCCAGCAGCTTGGATATTTTGGGGGCTCGTGAAGCTTTCTTT. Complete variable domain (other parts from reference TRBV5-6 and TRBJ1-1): DAGVTQSPTHLIKTRGQQVTLRCSPKSGHDTVSWYQQALGQGPQFIFQYYEEEERQRGNFPDRFSGHQFPNYSSELNVNALLLGDSALYLCASSLDILGAREAFFGQGTRLTVV.

CDR3 in amino acids: CASSPGWGPNTEAFF. CDR3 DNA sequence: TGTGCCAGCAGTCCAGGGTGGGGGCCCAACACTGAAGCTTTCTTT. The chain links TRBV7-8 to TRBJ1-1; D is possibly TRBD1 (6 bases). V shed 6 bases and J shed 2 bases, with 16 bases lying between them. The CDR3 has 15 amino acids. Germline CDR1 and CDR2: SGHVS and FQNEAQ.

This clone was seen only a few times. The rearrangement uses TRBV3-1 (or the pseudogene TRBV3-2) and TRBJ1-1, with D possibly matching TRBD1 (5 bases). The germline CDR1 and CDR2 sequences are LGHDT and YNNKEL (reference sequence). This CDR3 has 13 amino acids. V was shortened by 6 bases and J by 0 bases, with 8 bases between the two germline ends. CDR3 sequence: CASRGPVNTEAFF. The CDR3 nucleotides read TGTGCCAGCAGGGGGCCTGTGAACACTGAAGCTTTCTTT.

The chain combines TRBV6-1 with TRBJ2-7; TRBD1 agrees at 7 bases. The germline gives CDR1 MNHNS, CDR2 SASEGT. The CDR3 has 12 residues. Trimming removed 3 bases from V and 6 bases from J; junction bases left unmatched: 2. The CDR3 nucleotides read TGTGCCAGCAGTGAGACAGGGTTCGAGCAGTACTTC. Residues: CASSETGFEQYF.

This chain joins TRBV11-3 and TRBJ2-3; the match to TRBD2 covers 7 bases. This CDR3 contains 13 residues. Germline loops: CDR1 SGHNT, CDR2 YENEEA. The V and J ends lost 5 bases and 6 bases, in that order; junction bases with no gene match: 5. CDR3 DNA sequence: TGTGCCAGCAGCCCCGGACTAGATGATACGCAGTATTTT. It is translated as CASSPGLDDTQYF.

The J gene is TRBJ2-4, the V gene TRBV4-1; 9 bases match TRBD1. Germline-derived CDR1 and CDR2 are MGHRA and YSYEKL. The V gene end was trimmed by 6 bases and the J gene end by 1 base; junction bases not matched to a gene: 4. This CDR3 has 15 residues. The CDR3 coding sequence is TGCGCCAGCAGTGAAGGACAGGGGGCCAAAAACATTCAGTACTTC. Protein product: CASSEGQGAKNIQYF.

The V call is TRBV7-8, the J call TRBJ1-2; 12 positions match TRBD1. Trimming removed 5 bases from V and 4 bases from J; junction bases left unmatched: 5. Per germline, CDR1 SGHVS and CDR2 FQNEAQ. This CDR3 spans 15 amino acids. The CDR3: CASSLEGQGAYGYTF. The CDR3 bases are TGTGCCAGCAGCCTAGAGGGACAGGGGGCCTATGGCTACACCTTC.